This T cell receptor beta chain was found in a study of response to subunit inactivated influenza vaccine (dated by TCRdb to the late 2010s). Regarding the research as a whole: Deep quantitative T cell receptor repertoire profiling was used in the study to track responses to a trivalent subunit inactivated influenza vaccine.

V is pruned by 1 base and J by 1 base, leaving 1 base of the junction without a gene match. Reading from cysteine to phenylalanine, the CDR3 counts 16 amino acids. CDR3 DNA is the only sequence kept; it has 48 bases, read in frame from the first base. CDR1 and CDR2 are drawn from the germline V gene: SGHVS, FQNEAQ. To prepare the library, RT-PCR was applied. TCRdb lists the instrument as Illumina HiSeq 2500. Clones were called with MiXCR by TCRdb after fastp trimmed the public reads at Q25, and only in-frame beta chains were retained. One record per CDR3 amino acid sequence lists the most common genes and DNA. For this sample there are some 800,000 distinct CDR3 sequences; around 21% appear just once. In total, the top ten clones hold about 10% of the sample. Overall study outcomes, separate from this receptor: The authors suggested that each seasonal influenza vaccination may recruit only a limited number of new T cells.

Many counts were recorded for this clonotype. This clone's antigen is unknown. No base qualities exist here, and no much larger clone lies one base off it. The receptor's source is a man aged 50-60 years who received an inactivated influenza vaccine. Donor details come from another sample of the same person, matched by shared clones. The sequence joins TRBV7-8 to TRBJ2-5, and TRBD2 aligns with 12 junction nucleotides. The sequenced sample was PBMCs from blood, obtained 5 to 6 days after vaccination. The CDR3 region: CASSLGTSGTQETQYF. The DNA reads TGTGCCAGCAGCTTAGGGACTAGCGGGACCCAAGAGACCCAGTACTTC.